The 12 T cell receptor beta chains below come from one sample, sequenced in a study of shared clonotypes between healthy human individuals. The method was immunoSEQ multiplex PCR; TCRdb's version includes in-frame clones alone and lacks a portion of them. The table has some 2,400,000 clones, under 97% seen once; the top ten hold about 0.13%. Sequenced input: naive CD4+ T cells sorted from blood. Subset meaning: CD45RA+ positively selected. These receptors were obtained from a young man in good health.

Points on this clone: Additional DNA sequences in this sample encode the identical CDR3. The chain recombines TRBV9 with TRBJ2-3; D gene ambiguous. V shed 0 bases and J shed 2 bases, with 7 bases lying between them. This CDR3 is 14 amino acids long. Germline V gives CDR1 SGDLS, CDR2 YYNGEE. CDR3 sequence reads: CASSVGGPTDTQYF. The CDR3 bases are TGTGCCAGCAGCGTAGGAGGTCCCACAGATACGCAGTATTTT.

This chain links TRBV18 with TRBJ2-2; TRBD1 is a possible D gene (6 bases). Germline V lookup: CDR1 KGHSH, CDR2 LQKENI. Trimming took 5 bases from V and 1 from J, leaving 11 bases between them. The CDR3 length is 15 residues. The DNA for the CDR3 is TGTGCCAGCTCATCTTCGACAGGGAACACCGGGGAGCTGTTTTTT. Its protein product is CASSSSTGNTGELFF.

This rearrangement joins TRBV6-5 to TRBJ1-4, with a possible D match to TRBD1 (6 bases). Trimming stripped 3 bases from V and 12 bases from J, with 17 bases between. The CDR3 has 14 amino acids. CDR1 is MNHEY, CDR2 SVGAGI, per germline. The CDR3, as DNA: TGTGCCAGCAGTTATTTGCAGGGGTCCCGGGAACTGTTTTTT. It encodes CASSYLQGSRELFF.

The chain recombines TRBV7-2 with TRBJ2-1; D is uncertain. CDR1 and CDR2 (germline): SGHTA, FQGNSA. V gave up 4 bases and J gave up 6 bases, with 16 bases separating them. The CDR3 has 15 residues. CDR3 sequence: CASSSELGSRNEQFF. CDR3 nucleotide sequence: TGTGCCAGCAGCTCCGAATTAGGGTCCCGCAATGAGCAGTTCTTC.

Here the CDR3 reads CAWGPNFKETQYF. The CDR3 DNA is TGTGCCTGGGGCCCCAATTTCAAAGAGACCCAGTACTTC. V usage is TRBV30 and J usage is TRBJ2-5; D not resolved. Trimming cost V 5 bases and J 3 bases, with 13 bases left between them. Germline CDR1 GTSNPN, CDR2 SVGIG (reference sequence). This CDR3 has 13 residues.

The rearrangement links TRBV9 to TRBJ2-1; 8 nucleotides agree with TRBD2. The CDR3 runs 15 residues. Per the germline V gene, CDR1 is SGDLS and CDR2 is YYNGEE. V lost 8 bases to trimming and J lost 0 bases; unmatched junction nucleotides: 7. This CDR3 is CARTSSGPSYNEQFF. The DNA of the CDR3 is TGTGCCAGGACTTCTAGCGGGCCCTCCTACAATGAGCAGTTCTTC.

The CDR3: CASMPGQGRETQYF. In nucleotides, the CDR3 is TGTGCCAGCATGCCGGGACAGGGCCGGGAGACCCAGTACTTC. The rearrangement uses TRBV14 and TRBJ2-5, with 9 positions matching TRBD1. The ends lost 7 bases at V and 5 bases at J; junction bases unmatched: 8. The CDR3 is 14 residues long. The germline gives CDR1 SGHDN, CDR2 FVKESK.

The rearrangement links TRBV6-1 to TRBJ2-7; D is ambiguous. V lost 7 bases and J 7 bases, leaving 17 bases between the germline ends. The CDR3 contains 13 residues. Per the germline V gene, CDR1 is MNHNS and CDR2 is SASEGT. CDR3 sequence reads: CASTKLFGQEQYF. The CDR3 bases are TGTGCCAGCACAAAGCTCTTTGGGCAAGAGCAGTACTTC.

The chain carries TRBV28 and TRBJ2-7; the match to TRBD1 covers 7 bases. Germline CDR1 MDHEN, CDR2 SYDVKM. Trimming cost V 2 bases and J 5 bases; bases outside gene matches: 6. There are 14 residues in the CDR3. The CDR3 DNA sequence: TGTGCCAGCAGTTTAGGGACAGACAGGGACGAGCAGTACTTC. Translating gives CASSLGTDRDEQYF.

This chain links TRBV29-1 with TRBJ1-2; 10 bases are a match to TRBD1. Per the germline V gene, CDR1 is SQVTM and CDR2 is ANQGSEA. The CDR3 is 14 residues long. Unmatched junction bases numbered 4, after V lost 1 base and J lost 5 bases. CDR3: CSVEGGTGVYGYTF. The CDR3 DNA reads as TGCAGCGTTGAAGGTGGGACAGGGGTATATGGCTACACCTTC.

This chain uses TRBV7-2 with TRBJ2-4, with a tentative D call TRBD1 (6 bases). The CDR3 has 16 residues. The germline V and J ends were trimmed by 5 bases and 0 bases, with 14 bases remaining between them. Germline loops: CDR1 SGHTA, CDR2 FQGNSA. The CDR3 DNA sequence: TGTGCCAGCAGCCTCGGACAGCATCTAGCCAAAAACATTCAGTACTTC. This gives the protein CASSLGQHLAKNIQYF.

The chain has TRBV15 and TRBJ1-5; D might be TRBD1 (6 bases). The length of the CDR3 is 15 residues. Trimming removed 4 bases from V and 6 bases from J, with 16 bases in between. The V gene's germline CDR1 is LNHNV and CDR2 YYDKDF (reference sequence). Here the CDR3 DNA reads TGTGCCACCAGCAAGAGAACAGGGTACAGTCAGCCCCAGCATTTT. This sequence encodes CATSKRTGYSQPQHF.